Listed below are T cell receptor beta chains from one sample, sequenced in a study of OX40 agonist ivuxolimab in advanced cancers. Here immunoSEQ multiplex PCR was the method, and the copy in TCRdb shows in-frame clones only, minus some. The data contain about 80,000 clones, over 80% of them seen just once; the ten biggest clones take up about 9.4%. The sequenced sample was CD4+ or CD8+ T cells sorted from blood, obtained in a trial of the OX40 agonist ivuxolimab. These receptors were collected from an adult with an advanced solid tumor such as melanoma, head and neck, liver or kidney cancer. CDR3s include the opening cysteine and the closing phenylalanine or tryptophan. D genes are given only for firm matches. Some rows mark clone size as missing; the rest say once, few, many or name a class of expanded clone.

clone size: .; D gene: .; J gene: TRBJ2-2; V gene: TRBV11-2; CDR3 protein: CASSPGRAGELFF; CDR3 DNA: TGTGCCAGCAGCCCCGGCAGGGCCGGGGAGCTGTTTTTT
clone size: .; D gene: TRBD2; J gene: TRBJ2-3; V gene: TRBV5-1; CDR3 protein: CASSSGLAGASTDTQYF; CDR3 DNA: TGCGCCAGCAGCTCCGGACTAGCGGGGGCTAGCACAGATACGCAGTATTTT
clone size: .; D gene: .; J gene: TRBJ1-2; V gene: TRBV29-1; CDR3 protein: CSVGTYRGGNYGYTF; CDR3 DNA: TGCAGCGTGGGGACCTATCGAGGAGGGAACTATGGCTACACCTTC
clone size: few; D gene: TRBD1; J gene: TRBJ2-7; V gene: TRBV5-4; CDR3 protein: CASSSTGTGGFYEQYF; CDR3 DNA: TGTGCCAGCAGCTCAACCGGGACAGGGGGCTTTTACGAGCAGTACTTC
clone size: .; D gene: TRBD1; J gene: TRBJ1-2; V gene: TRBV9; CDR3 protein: CASRATGGNYGYTF; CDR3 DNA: TGTGCCAGCAGGGCTACAGGGGGCAACTATGGCTACACCTTC
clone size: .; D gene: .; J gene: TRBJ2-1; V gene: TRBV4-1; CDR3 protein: CASSLVSGTHNEQFF; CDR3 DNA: TGCGCCAGCAGCCTGGTTAGCGGAACCCACAATGAGCAGTTCTTC
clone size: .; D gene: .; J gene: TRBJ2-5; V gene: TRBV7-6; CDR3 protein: CASSLELGKTYQETQYF; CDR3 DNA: TGTGCCAGCAGCTTAGAATTGGGCAAAACCTACCAAGAGACCCAGTACTTC
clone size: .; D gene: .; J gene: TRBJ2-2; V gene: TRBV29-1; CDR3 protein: CNAASDTGELFF; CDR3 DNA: TGCAACGCCGCGTCCGACACCGGGGAGCTGTTTTTT
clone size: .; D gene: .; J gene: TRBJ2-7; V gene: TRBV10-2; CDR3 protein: CASSEWGTAGESYEQYF; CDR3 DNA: TGCGCCAGCAGTGAGTGGGGGACAGCGGGGGAGTCGTACGAGCAGTACTTC
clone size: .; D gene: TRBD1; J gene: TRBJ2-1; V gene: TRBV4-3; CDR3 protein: CASRADGTGGNEQFF; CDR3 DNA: TGCGCCAGCAGAGCTGACGGGACAGGGGGCAATGAGCAGTTCTTC
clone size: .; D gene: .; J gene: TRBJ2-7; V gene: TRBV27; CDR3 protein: CASSLRLGYEQYF; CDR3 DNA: TGTGCCAGCAGTTTAAGACTAGGTTACGAGCAGTACTTC
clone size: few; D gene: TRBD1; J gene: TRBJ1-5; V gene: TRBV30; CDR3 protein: CAWEQGGQPQHF; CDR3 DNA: TGTGCCTGGGAACAGGGGGGTCAGCCCCAGCATTTT
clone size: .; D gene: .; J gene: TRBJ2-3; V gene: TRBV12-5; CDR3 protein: CASGPGVASGDTQYF; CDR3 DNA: TGTGCTAGTGGGCCAGGTGTGGCTTCAGGAGATACGCAGTATTTT
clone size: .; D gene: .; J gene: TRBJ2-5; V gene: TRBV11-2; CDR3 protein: CASSPEGETQYF; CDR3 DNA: TGTGCCAGCAGCCCAGAGGGGGAGACCCAGTACTTC
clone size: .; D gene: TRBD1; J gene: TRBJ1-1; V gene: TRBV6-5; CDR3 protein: CASSYRTGNTEAFF; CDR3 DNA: TGTGCCAGCAGTTACCGGACAGGGAACACTGAAGCTTTCTTT